This section outlines one T cell receptor (beta chain) sequence together with its context. This clone has a single count. There is no known antigen for this receptor. Base qualities are not provided; no much larger clone lies one nucleotide away. From cysteine to phenylalanine, the CDR3 is 16 amino acids long. Only the CDR3 DNA is retained, 48 bases long and in frame from the first base. V was cut back by 5 bases and J by 1 base, leaving a gap of 15 bases between them. Per the germline V gene, SGHVS is the CDR1 and FQNEAQ is the CDR2. Explained via the paper, the time point label denotes: cycle 2 day 1 (C2D1) of nivolumab. Every trial patient had relapsed following autologous stem cell transplantation, and prior brentuximab vedotin exposure was what differed among cohorts A, B and C. The trial cohort was composed of under 70 patients with relapsed/refractory classical Hodgkin lymphoma, for whom complete response, partial response or progressive disease was recorded as best overall response. Trial patients were treated with single-agent nivolumab in the multi-cohort phase II CheckMate 205 trial. Best overall response was determined by an independent review committee according to the 2007 International Working Group response criteria. PBMCs from the trial were collected at three points: immediately before nivolumab initiation (C1D1), and during therapy at cycle 2 day 1 and cycle 4 day 1. Peripheral blood was collected in 8 mL Vacutainer Cell Preparation Tubes, from which PBMCs were isolated by centrifugation and then cryopreserved.

The data originate from a study of PD-1 blockade in classical Hodgkin lymphoma (dated by TCRdb to 2020 to 2021). About the full investigation: Nivolumab dosing was 3 mg/kg intravenously every 2 weeks, continuing until either disease progression or unacceptable toxicity. The study used TCR beta sequencing and CyTOF to define a peripheral blood immune signature of response to PD-1 blockade in classical Hodgkin lymphoma. Study-level results and caveats: The study covered only a single clinical trial cohort, and the causes of the repertoire differences, possibly disease activity or prior therapy, were still not defined. By C4D1, a significant rise was seen in CD4+ TCR diversity but not in CD8+ TCR diversity (p=0.0027 vs p=0.16), and the rise was most apparent among complete responders (p=0.02). Baseline TCR diversity was reported to be lower in newly diagnosed patients than in healthy donors and to be lower still in relapsed/refractory patients. Diversity was lower in patients who began nivolumab less than 1 year after ASCT, so these patients were left out of later analyses to avoid confounding by immune reconstitution. Trial patients achieving complete response had baseline diversity similar to newly diagnosed patients, whereas partial responders and progressors had significantly lower diversity.

Genomic DNA was isolated using the Qiagen DNeasy kit from unsorted PBMCs as well as from negatively selected CD4+ and CD8+ fractions. TCR beta CDR3 regions were amplified by immunoSEQ multiplex PCR using primers annealing to V and J segments. A synthetic immune receptor repertoire was used to minimize amplification bias, and any residual bias was removed computationally once sequencing was done. Regarding the original processing steps: Repertoire diversity was quantified as the Shannon entropy index using custom Python scripts. Unsorted, CD4+ and CD8+ repertoires were analyzed separately, except for combined analyses in which CD4+ and CD8+ sequences were merged in silico. Clonal expansion was defined as at least a 2-fold frequency increase after treatment relative to C1D1, with a pseudocount of 0.5 for undetected baseline clones. Clones with 0 or 1 copy at C1D1 were classified as singleton clones, and clones with 2 or more copies were classified as non-singleton clones. By matching protein sequences in sorted samples from the same patient, clones expanded in unsorted samples were annotated as CD4+, CD8+ or unknown. Wilcoxon tests were applied to paired samples to test diversity changes from C1D1 to C4D1. This is the immuneACCESS table as TCRdb keeps it, with only in-frame sequences that have V and J called. A part of the clones is gone; compared with another copy, unresolved V genes explain less than half, and the rest is unexplained. The V and J calls and the clone size are those of that table, but D and trimming were determined from the DNA. The table for this sample lists more than 90,000 clones; about 89% of them were counted only once. The ten largest account for 6.5% to 7.5% of the sample.

Sequences were derived from peripheral blood mononuclear cells (PBMCs), sampled before the second cycle of nivolumab. This TCR was sampled from a human donor with classical Hodgkin lymphoma. The rearrangement combines TRBV7-8 with TRBJ1-5; the D gene is possibly TRBD1, with 5 bases matching. The nucleotides are TGTGCCAGCAGCGGGACTCGGGACTTGAGCAATCAGCCCCAGCATTTT. This sequence encodes CASSGTRDLSNQPQHF.